The rows below give T cell receptor beta chains drawn from one sample of a study of blood T cell repertoires in COVID-19. TCRdb keeps only in-frame clones here, not all; method: immunoSEQ multiplex PCR. The sample yields 91,000 or so clones, 90% to 95% seen once. Sequencing was done on a sample of peripheral blood. All receptors come from a woman aged 45-59 years in a cohort sampled during active COVID-19. The conserved cysteine and the conserved F or W are not part of the CDR3 here. Size tells how often a clone was seen (once, few, many) or the class of an expanded clone, and some rows leave it out.

>once|TRBV5-1
ASSGRDRGTYEQY
>.|TRBV24-1
ATWTAAIVNEKLF
>.|TRBV28
ASSLRKSGQGAYTEAF
>.|TRBV5-6
ASSFLREQY
>few|TRBV2
ASRRDSYEQY
>.|TRBV7-8
ASSLRAGVLLTEAF
>.|TRBV10-3
AISVREDEQF
>.|TRBV5-1
ASSLVAEDTGELF
>.|TRBV6-5
ASSYNGLSGNTIY
>.|TRBV28
ASSLIWMTGGETLH
>.|TRBV11-2
ASSLEGSGTIY
>.|TRBV7-3
ASSSGTSGRAGETQY
>.|TRBV6-2/TRBV6-3
ASSYAGPPEDTQY
>.|TRBV5-6
ASNQGRSSYNEQF
>.|TRBV10-3
AISDRGNYGYT
>once|TRBV18
ASSPRQLSSYNSPLH
>.|TRBV5-5
ASSQPSRGTGELF
>.|TRBV3-1/TRBV3-2
ASSQDGLAGGRDTQY
>once|TRBV4-1
ASSPSTGPVNEQF
>.|TRBV24-1
ATSDPGTVNEQF
>.|TRBV11-3
ASSLAGGPAETQY
>.|TRBV5-1
ASSLDGQGYNQPQH
>.|TRBV18
ASSPPNGREETQY
>.|TRBV2
ASRAGRGTEAF
>.|TRBV7-3
ASSLTRPGGEADTQY
>.|TRBV2
ASSDLGQGGQPQH
>.|TRBV3-1/TRBV3-2
ASSQVLRPLAGGVEQF
>.|TRBV7-3
ASSLIPRRELNTEAF
>.|TRBV7-3
ASSLSRNYGYT
>.|TRBV3-1/TRBV3-2
ASSNSLAKNIQY
>.|TRBV10-3
AIGQGSGNTIY
>.|TRBV5-5
ASSLDSGGQNTGELF
>.|TRBV7-2
ASSLGLAGGLNEQF
>.|TRBV4-2
ASSQSLVQVLSGANVLT
>.|TRBV24-1
ATSDYRAGAPETQY
>.|TRBV4-1
ASSQPGTSGGADTQY
>few|TRBV5-1
ASSLGGQGIPYEQY
>.|TRBV4-1
ASSQDSSGGWETQY
>.|TRBV10-3
AISGRLGYSGNTIY
>.|TRBV9
ASSPSGTASSYEQY
>.|TRBV7-9
ASSPASYEQY
>.|TRBV5-4
ASSLKGGGTNEKLF
>.|TRBV5-1
ASSPDRRSSYNEQF
>.|TRBV5-1
ASSSGLENSPLH
>.|TRBV11-3
ASSFSQGDTGELF
>.|TRBV12-1
ASRKQGSGLGYT
>.|TRBV5-1
ASSLKVGRGGEKLF
>.|TRBV6-5
ASSYSAAGQPQH
>.|TRBV4-1
ASSQTPGTVENEQF